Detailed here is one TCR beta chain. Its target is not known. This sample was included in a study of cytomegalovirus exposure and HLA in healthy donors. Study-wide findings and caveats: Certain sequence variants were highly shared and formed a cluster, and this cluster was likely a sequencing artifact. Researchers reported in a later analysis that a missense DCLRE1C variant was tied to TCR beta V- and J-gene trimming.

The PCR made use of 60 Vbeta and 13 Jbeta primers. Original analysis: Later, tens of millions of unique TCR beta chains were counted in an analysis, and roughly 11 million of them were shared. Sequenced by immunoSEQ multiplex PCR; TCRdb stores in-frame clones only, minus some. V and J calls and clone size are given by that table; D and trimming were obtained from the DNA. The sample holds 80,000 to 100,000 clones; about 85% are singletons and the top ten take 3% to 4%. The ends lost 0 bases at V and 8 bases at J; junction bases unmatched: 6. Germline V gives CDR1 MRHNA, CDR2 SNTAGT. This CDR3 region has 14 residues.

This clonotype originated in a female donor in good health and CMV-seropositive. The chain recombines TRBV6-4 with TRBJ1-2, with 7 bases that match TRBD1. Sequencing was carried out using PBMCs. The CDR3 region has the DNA TGTGCCAGCAGTGACTCCTGGACAGGAGAAGGCTACACCTTC. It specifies CASSDSWTGEGYTF.